The rows below give T cell receptor beta chains drawn from one sample of a study of cytotoxic CD8 clonotypes in ibrutinib-treated CLL. Assay used: immunoSEQ multiplex PCR; TCRdb lists only in-frame clones, some missing. This repertoire shows about 28,000 clones, approximately 62% found once; its top ten account for around 13%. The sample in question was PBMCs, obtained before ibrutinib treatment. These receptors came from a human donor with chronic lymphocytic leukemia. Both conserved end residues are part of each CDR3. D genes are given only for firm matches. Clone size appears in some rows only: once, few, many, or a class for an expanded clone.

>-|TRBV9|TRBJ2-2|-
CASSVWNTNTGELFF
TGTGCCAGCAGCGTATGGAACACGAACACCGGGGAGCTGTTTTTT
>-|TRBV4-2|TRBJ2-2|-
CASSRAGDSNRELFF
TGTGCCAGCAGCCGGGCCGGGGACTCCAACCGGGAGCTGTTTTTT
>few|TRBV28|TRBJ1-2|-
CASTLVGYHYGYTF
TGTGCCAGCACCCTGGTTGGTTATCACTATGGCTACACCTTC
>-|TRBV29-1|TRBJ1-4|-
CSVGAAPTNEKLFF
TGCAGCGTTGGAGCTGCGCCAACTAATGAAAAACTGTTTTTT
>-|TRBV27|TRBJ2-7|-
CASSLTRDPYEQYF
TGTGCCAGCAGTTTAACCAGGGATCCCTACGAGCAGTACTTC
>few|TRBV10-1|TRBJ2-1|TRBD2
CASSESWASGINEQFF
TGCGCCAGCAGTGAGTCTTGGGCTAGCGGGATCAATGAGCAGTTCTTC
>-|TRBV18|TRBJ2-7|TRBD2
CASSPRTSGSYEQYF
TGTGCCAGCTCACCACGAACTAGCGGGAGCTACGAGCAGTACTTC
>-|TRBV7-2|TRBJ2-5|TRBD2
CASSPGLAQETQYF
TGTGCCAGCAGTCCAGGACTAGCTCAAGAGACCCAGTACTTC
>few|TRBV6-1|TRBJ2-7|-
CASSEGVRASYEQYF
TGTGCCAGCAGTGAAGGGGTCAGGGCCTCCTACGAGCAGTACTTC
>-|TRBV5-5|TRBJ2-4|-
CASSLAGMRALAKNIQYF
TGTGCCAGCAGCTTGGCTGGGATGAGGGCCCTAGCCAAAAACATTCAGTACTTC
>few|TRBV5-4|TRBJ2-7|TRBD1
CASSFGGDRGYEQYF
TGTGCCAGCAGCTTCGGTGGCGACAGGGGCTACGAGCAGTACTTC
>-|TRBV5-4|TRBJ2-3|TRBD2
CASTRGLAGGTDTQYF
TGTGCCAGCACCCGGGGACTAGCGGGAGGCACAGATACGCAGTATTTT
>few|TRBV11-2|TRBJ2-1|-
CASSPLGSLDNEQFF
TGTGCCAGCAGCCCTTTGGGCAGCCTAGACAATGAGCAGTTCTTC
>-|TRBV5-5|TRBJ2-7|-
CASSLVILQGPLGEQYF
TGTGCCAGCAGCTTGGTTATCTTACAGGGTCCCCTGGGAGAGCAGTACTTC
>-|TRBV6-5|TRBJ1-1|-
CASSWEWNTEAFF
TGTGCCAGCAGTTGGGAGTGGAACACTGAAGCTTTCTTT
>once|TRBV11-2|TRBJ1-1|-
CASSLDRTPLTEAFF
TGTGCCAGCAGCTTAGACCGGACGCCTCTCACTGAAGCTTTCTTT
>-|TRBV7-9|TRBJ2-3|TRBD2
CASSLDAGGADTQYF
TGTGCCAGCAGCTTAGACGCGGGAGGGGCAGATACGCAGTATTTT
>-|TRBV10-2|TRBJ2-1|TRBD2
CASSLSGGWGDEQFF
TGCGCCAGCAGTCTTAGCGGGGGCTGGGGGGATGAGCAGTTCTTC
>-|TRBV7-9|TRBJ2-7|TRBD2
CASSLMTSGVPYEQYF
TGTGCCAGCAGCTTAATGACTAGCGGGGTCCCCTACGAGCAGTACTTC
>-|TRBV5-1|TRBJ2-5|TRBD1
CASSQGQGGTETQYF
TGCGCCAGCAGCCAGGGACAGGGGGGAACGGAGACCCAGTACTTC
>-|TRBV27|TRBJ2-7|TRBD2
CASRLAGGPGLIEQYF
TGTGCCAGCAGGCTAGCGGGAGGGCCGGGGCTAATAGAGCAGTACTTC